Presented here are 9 T cell receptor beta chains from one specimen sequenced in a study of OX40 agonist ivuxolimab in advanced cancers. Produced via immunoSEQ multiplex PCR; TCRdb's table is partial and in-frame only. The sample has tens of thousands of clones; about nine tenths are singletons. Here the sequenced sample was CD4+ or CD8+ T cells sorted from blood, taken in a trial of the OX40 agonist ivuxolimab. Receptor source: an adult with an advanced solid tumor such as melanoma, head and neck, liver or kidney cancer.

V gene TRBV27 combines with J gene TRBJ2-5; TRBD2 matches 12 bases. In germline, CDR1 is MNHEY, CDR2 SMNVEV (reference sequence). This CDR3 contains 16 residues. The V segment lost 5 bases and the J segment 4 bases; nucleotides outside the gene matches: 8. Written as DNA, the CDR3 is TGTGCCAGCAGTCCCAGGACTAGCGGGACGGCAGAGACCCAGTACTTC. Translating it yields CASSPRTSGTAETQYF.

This chain joins TRBV6-5 and TRBJ2-7, with TRBD1 matching 7 bases. The CDR3 runs to 15 residues. J lost 6 bases, V lost 4 bases, and 12 bases had no gene match. Germline V gene data show CDR1 as MNHEY and CDR2 as SVGAGI. The CDR3 sequence is CASSSLSRGSGEQYF. The DNA for the CDR3 is TGTGCCAGCAGTTCCCTTTCCAGGGGGAGTGGCGAGCAGTACTTC.

V is TRBV7-9 and J is TRBJ2-3, with 11 bases fitting TRBD2. The CDR3 is 17 residues long. V lost 4 bases to trimming and J lost 2 bases; unmatched junction nucleotides: 8. Germline lookup yields CDR1 SEHNR and CDR2 FQNEAQ (reference sequence). CDR3 DNA sequence: TGTGCCAGCAGCTCAACCACTAGCGGGAGCCCCACAGATACGCAGTATTTT. Translation gives CASSSTTSGSPTDTQYF.

CDR3 amino acids: CASSQDRAVASGNTIYF. In DNA, the CDR3 is TGCGCCAGCAGCCAAGATCGGGCAGTCGCCTCTGGAAACACCATATATTTT. The chain carries TRBV4-3 and TRBJ1-3; D is undetermined. Germline assignment: CDR1 LGHNA and CDR2 YSLEER. The CDR3 extends over 17 amino acids. Trimming cost V 0 bases and J 0 bases, with 12 bases left between them.

The CDR3 sequence: CASSPAPGQADEKLFF. The DNA of the CDR3 is TGCGCCAGCAGCCCAGCCCCGGGACAGGCGGATGAAAAACTGTTTTTT. The V and J genes are TRBV4-1 and TRBJ1-4; TRBD1 agrees at 8 bases. The V gene's germline CDR1 is MGHRA and CDR2 YSYEKL. With 4 bases clipped from V and 6 bases from J, the junction kept 10 bases outside the gene matches. This CDR3 region has 16 residues.

The chain has TRBV5-8 and TRBJ2-6; 12 positions agree with TRBD2. Germline values: CDR1 SGHTS, CDR2 YDEGEE. Losses at the gene ends were 0 bases for V and 0 bases for J; bases not matched to a gene: 1. This CDR3 region has 18 residues. The CDR3 DNA sequence: TGTGCCAGCAGCTTGGGGACTAGCGGGGTCTCTGGGGCCAACGTCCTGACTTTC. Its translation is CASSLGTSGVSGANVLTF.

The CDR3 sequence: CASSLEVGYTQYF. The CDR3 coding sequence is TGTGCCAGCAGCTTGGAGGTGGGATATACGCAGTATTTT. The rearrangement joins TRBV5-6 to TRBJ2-3; unclear D gene. CDR3 size: 13 residues. The V end lost 0 bases, the J end lost 7 bases, and 9 bases lay between the germline ends. Germline V gene lookup returns CDR1 SGHDT and CDR2 YYEEEE. The full variable domain, in which reference TRBV5-6 and TRBJ2-3 provide the parts outside the CDR3, is DAGVTQSPTHLIKTRGQQVTLRCSPKSGHDTVSWYQQALGQGPQFIFQYYEEEERQRGNFPDRFSGHQFPNYSSELNVNALLLGDSALYLCASSLEVGYTQYFGPGTRLTVL.

V and J are TRBV4-2 and TRBJ2-2; perhaps D is TRBD1 or TRBD2 (5 bases each). The CDR3 length is 14 residues. Trimming removed 5 bases from V and 6 bases from J, with 13 bases in between. Germline CDR1 LGHNA, CDR2 YNFKEQ. DNA of the CDR3: TGTGCCAGCAGCGACTCCGGGGCCCCCGGGGAGCTGTTTTTT. This translates into CASSDSGAPGELFF.

The rearrangement uses TRBV29-1 and TRBJ1-1, with a weak D call TRBD1 (5 bases). CDR1 is SQVTM, CDR2 ANQGSEA, per germline. V lost 6 bases, J lost 7 bases, and 12 bases lay in between. This CDR3 comprises 11 residues. The CDR3 sequence is CSVGDGIEAFF. The CDR3 DNA follows: TGCAGCGTCGGGGACGGTATTGAAGCTTTCTTT.